The next 17 T cell receptor beta chains were all read from a single sample in a study of Ad26.COV2.S vaccination and SARS-CoV-2 variants. The assay was immunoSEQ multiplex PCR, and TCRdb's table has in-frame clones only and misses some. Found here are hundreds of thousands of clones, about 89% of them singletons; the top ten hold over 2.5%. Sample treatment: some 20 received Ad26.COV2.S at low or high dose, single or two shots; 5 received placebo; per-sample allocation not given. The investigators took samples on day 63 after the first vaccine or placebo injection. The input for sequencing was peripheral blood, taken in a trial of Ad26.COV2.S vaccine versus placebo. These receptors were collected from a person aged 18 to 65 who received the Ad26.COV2.S COVID-19 vaccine or a placebo.

This clone was recorded many times. This chain uses TRBV2 with TRBJ2-3; D may be TRBD2 (5 bases). The CDR3 has 14 amino acids. Trimming pared 3 bases from V and 2 bases from J, leaving 9 bases between. The V gene's germline CDR1 is SNHLY and CDR2 FYNNEI. The CDR3 protein is CASSERVATDTQYF. In DNA, the CDR3 is TGTGCCAGCAGTGAGAGGGTAGCCACAGATACGCAGTATTTT.

This sequence joins TRBV4-3 and TRBJ1-6; D ambiguous. Looked up from germline, CDR1 is LGHNA and CDR2 is YSLEER. Trimming took off 4 bases at V and 7 bases at J, with 8 bases between the two ends. The CDR3 is 13 amino acids. CDR3 nucleotides: TGCGCCAGCAGCCCCACCTGGAATTCACCCCTCCACTTT. Translating it yields CASSPTWNSPLHF.

This rearrangement joins TRBV6-4 to TRBJ2-2; no definite D call. V shed 0 bases and J shed 1 base, with 12 bases lying between them. Germline V gives CDR1 MRHNA, CDR2 SNTAGT. CDR3 length equals 17 residues. The CDR3 coding sequence is TGTGCCAGCAGTGACTCTCGGAAGCCTGAGAACACCGGGGAGCTGTTTTTT. Residues: CASSDSRKPENTGELFF.

The J gene is TRBJ2-2, the V gene TRBV9; TRBD1 agrees at 10 bases. The germline gives CDR1 SGDLS, CDR2 YYNGEE. CDR3 length: 17 residues. Trimming at V came to 4 bases and at J to 3 bases, leaving 9 bases not matched to a gene. The CDR3 DNA reads as TGTGCCAGCAGCTCCCGGGACAGGGGACCCTACACCGGGGAGCTGTTTTTT. Protein: CASSSRDRGPYTGELFF.

The J gene is TRBJ2-3, the V gene TRBV5-1; TRBD2 matches 10 bases. Germline assignment: CDR1 SGHRS and CDR2 YFSETQ. The CDR3 sequence is 17 residues long. V was clipped by 3 bases and J by 2 bases; unmatched bases: 9. CDR3 loop: CASSSGASGSNTDTQYF. The CDR3 nucleotides read TGCGCCAGCAGCTCCGGGGCTAGCGGGAGCAACACAGATACGCAGTATTTT.

The chain uses TRBV30 and TRBJ2-7; no reliable D call. Germline CDR1 GTSNPN, CDR2 SVGIG (reference sequence). The CDR3 has 12 amino acids. V was cut by 3 bases and J by 6 bases, with 12 bases left in between. CDR3 DNA sequence: TGTGCCTGGAGCATACGGTCTCCCGAGCAGTACTTC. As protein: CAWSIRSPEQYF. Together with reference TRBV30 and TRBJ2-7, the CDR3 gives the full variable domain: SQTIHQWPATLVQPVGSPLSLECTVEGTSNPNLYWYRQAAGRGLQLLFYSVGIGQISSEVPQNLSASRPQDRQFILSSKKLLLSDSGFYLCAWSIRSPEQYFGPGTRLTVT.

V and J are TRBV9 and TRBJ2-5; no clear D. Trimming shortened V by 2 bases and J by 2 bases, and 10 bases separated the two germline ends. CDR1 is SGDLS, CDR2 YYNGEE, per germline. The CDR3 runs 14 residues. The CDR3 nucleotides are TGTGCCAGCAGCGTGAGACAAACACAAGAGACCCAGTACTTC. Its protein is CASSVRQTQETQYF.

With respect to this clone: The sample holds other DNA sequences that translate to the same CDR3. The chain couples TRBV5-1 to TRBJ1-1, with no clear D. Germline lookup yields CDR1 SGHRS and CDR2 YFSETQ. The V and J ends lost 1 base and 1 base respectively, with 5 bases between them. This CDR3 is built from 13 residues. DNA of the CDR3: TGCGCCAGCAGCTTGACGGGGAACACTGAAGCTTTCTTT. Translation gives CASSLTGNTEAFF.

V gene TRBV12-3 or TRBV12-4 combines with J gene TRBJ1-2; D is ambiguous. The ends were cut back, 5 bases at V and 6 bases at J, with 10 bases in the middle. The CDR3 is made up of 12 amino acids. The CDR3 bases are TGTGCCAGCAGTCCCTCGTGGGATGGCTACACCTTC. This encodes CASSPSWDGYTF.

The chain employs TRBV2 and TRBJ2-3, with 12 bases lining up with TRBD2. With 6 bases clipped from V and 4 bases from J, the junction kept 5 bases outside the gene matches. CDR3 length: 15 residues. Germline lookup yields CDR1 SNHLY and CDR2 FYNNEI. The CDR3 nucleotides read TGTGCCAGCAGGGCTAGCGGGGGGGCATCAGATACGCAGTATTTT. This encodes CASRASGGASDTQYF.

The DNA of the CDR3 is TGTGCCAGCAGCGGCATCTCTGGAAACACCATATATTTT. This gives the protein CASSGISGNTIYF. The V and J genes are TRBV3-1 (or the pseudogene TRBV3-2) and TRBJ1-3; the D is unclear. Germline V gene lookup returns CDR1 LGHDT and CDR2 YNNKEL (reference sequence). Trimming cost V 5 bases and J 0 bases, with 5 bases left between them. The CDR3 is made up of 13 amino acids.

The V and J genes are TRBV12-3 or TRBV12-4 and TRBJ2-1, with 8 bases identical to TRBD1. The junction had 4 bases not matched to a gene; V was cut back by 6 bases and J by 9 bases. CDR3 length: 12 residues. The CDR3 DNA follows: TGTGCCAGCAGCCCACAGGGGGGTGAGCAGTTCTTC. Residues: CASSPQGGEQFF.

The chain employs TRBV7-2 and TRBJ1-1; 7 positions agree with TRBD1. The CDR3 is 12 amino acids. The trim removed 8 bases at V and 5 bases at J, leaving 5 bases unmatched. Germline CDR1 is SGHTA and CDR2 is FQGNSA. The CDR3 DNA sequence: TGTGCCAGCCCCAGGGGGGGAACTGAAGCTTTCTTT. Protein: CASPRGGTEAFF.

The CDR3: CATALSNTGELFF. CDR3 in DNA: TGTGCCACCGCCCTATCGAACACCGGGGAGCTGTTTTTT. V usage is TRBV12-3 or TRBV12-4 and J usage is TRBJ2-2, with D hard to call. The V end was cut by 10 bases, the J end by 0 bases, with 9 bases between. The CDR3 covers 13 residues.

The J gene is TRBJ1-2, the V gene TRBV18, with D possibly being TRBD1 (5 bases). Trimming removed 3 bases from V and 4 bases from J, with 27 bases in between. The CDR3 sequence is 19 residues long. Germline V gene data show CDR1 as KGHSH and CDR2 as LQKENI. DNA of the CDR3: TGTGCCAGCTCACCCCGAGAGTTTCCCGGGACGGCCGACTTCTATGGCTACACCTTC. As protein: CASSPREFPGTADFYGYTF.

This chain links TRBV4-3 with TRBJ2-2, with no clear D. CDR1 and CDR2 from the germline V gene are LGHNA and YSLEER. Trimming pared 0 bases from V and 7 bases from J, leaving 9 bases between. The CDR3 runs 14 residues. This CDR3 is CASSQENLGGELFF. The CDR3, as DNA: TGCGCCAGCAGCCAAGAGAACTTGGGCGGGGAGCTGTTTTTT.

The rearrangement links TRBV29-1 to TRBJ1-2; D might be TRBD1 (5 bases). This CDR3 has 13 residues. CDR1 SQVTM and CDR2 ANQGSEA come from the germline V gene. V lost 6 bases and J lost 4, with 15 bases in between. The CDR3 DNA reads TGCAGCGTCGTAGGGACGATATCCTATGGCTACACCTTC. Translation gives CSVVGTISYGYTF.